Listed below are T cell receptor beta chains from one sample, sequenced in a study of cytomegalovirus exposure and HLA in healthy donors. Repertoires were generated with immunoSEQ multiplex PCR, while TCRdb's copy carries only in-frame clones and drops some. The table for this sample gives 100,000 to 150,000 clones. The source material was PBMCs. The origin of the receptors is a woman aged 35 to 49 in good health and CMV-seropositive. Both conserved end residues are part of each CDR3. D genes are given only for firm matches.

>TRBV18|.|TRBJ2-7
TGTGCCAGCTCACCTTCGACACGTACCTACGAGCAGTACTTC
CASSPSTRTYEQYF
>TRBV5-8|TRBD1|TRBJ1-4
TGTGCCAGCAGAACGGGACAGGTGAATAATGAAAAACTGTTTTTT
CASRTGQVNNEKLFF
>TRBV2|TRBD1|TRBJ1-2
TGTGCCAGCAGTGACGACAGGGGGTTCTATGGCTACACCTTC
CASSDDRGFYGYTF
>TRBV6-1|TRBD1|TRBJ1-2
TGTGCCAGCAGTGAAAACAGGGGGCGCGAATATGGCTACACCTTC
CASSENRGREYGYTF
>TRBV5-4|.|TRBJ1-2
TGTGCCAGCAGCTTGCGGGGGAACAACTATGGCTACACCTTC
CASSLRGNNYGYTF
>TRBV5-4|TRBD1|TRBJ2-2
TGTGCCAGCACCGAGAGGACAGGGGGCAACACCGGGGAGCTGTTTTTT
CASTERTGGNTGELFF
>TRBV9|TRBD1|TRBJ2-7
TGTGCCAGCAGCGTAGGAGTAGGGGGCCACGAGCAGTACTTC
CASSVGVGGHEQYF
>TRBV5-1|.|TRBJ1-4
TGCGCCAGCAGTTTGGATCCCGCAACTAATGAAAAACTGTTTTTT
CASSLDPATNEKLFF
>TRBV6-5|TRBD2|TRBJ2-1
TGTGCCAGCAGCCATCGACTAGCGGGCTTGAATGAGCAGTTCTTC
CASSHRLAGLNEQFF
>TRBV28|.|TRBJ1-1
TGTGCCAGCAGTCCTATGACAGGCGGGAACACTGAAGCTTTCTTT
CASSPMTGGNTEAFF
>TRBV7-9|.|TRBJ2-7
TGTGCCAGCAGCTCAGACAGGAGCTCCTACGGGCAGTACTTC
CASSSDRSSYGQYF
>TRBV2|TRBD1|TRBJ1-5
TGTGCCAGCAGTGCAGGGGGCGCTTCTCAGCCCCAGCATTTT
CASSAGGASQPQHF
>TRBV10-3|TRBD1|TRBJ1-5
TGTGCCATCAGCGGTACAGGGGGGGATCAGCCCCAGCATTTT
CAISGTGGDQPQHF
>TRBV30|TRBD2|TRBJ2-7
TGTGCCTGGGGACTAGCGGGAGTCCACGAGCAGTACTTC
CAWGLAGVHEQYF
>TRBV5-1|TRBD2|TRBJ2-2
TGCGCCAGCAGCTTTCAACTAGCGGGACCTCACCGGGGAGCTGTTTTT
CASSFQLAGPHRGAVF
>TRBV29-1|.|TRBJ1-4
TGCAGCGTTGGCAGACGGGAAAATGAAAAACTGTTTTTT
CSVGRRENEKLFF
>TRBV27|TRBD2|TRBJ2-7
TGTGCCAGCAGTTTTAGCGGGGGCGGACACGAGCAGTACTTC
CASSFSGGGHEQYF
>TRBV28|.|TRBJ2-1
TGTGCCAGCAGTTTGGCCCCAGGTTTTGGTGGCAGTGAGCAGTTCTTC
CASSLAPGFGGSEQFF
>TRBV4-1|.|TRBJ2-5
TGCGCCAGCAGCCAAGATCCCTCGGGAAGCTGGGAGACCCAGTACTTC
CASSQDPSGSWETQYF
>TRBV19|.|TRBJ2-6
TGTGCCAGTAGCCCCCGGGGGGCAGATCGATCTCGCTCTGGGGCCAACGTCCTGACTTTC
CASSPRGADRSRSGANVLTF
>TRBV10-3|TRBD1|TRBJ2-1
TGTGCCATCGGGACAGGTAATAATGAGCAGTTCTTC
CAIGTGNNEQFF
>TRBV6-5|TRBD2|TRBJ2-7
TGTGCCAGCAATACACTAGCGGGAGCCTACGAGCAGTACTTC
CASNTLAGAYEQYF
>TRBV28|.|TRBJ2-7
TGTGCCAGCAGCAGGGTTTCAAGAGAGCAGTACTTC
CASSRVSREQYF
>TRBV10-2|TRBD1|TRBJ1-3
TGCGCCAGCGGGGACAGGGGTGCCGGTGGATCTGGAAACACCATATATTTT
CASGDRGAGGSGNTIYF
>TRBV27|TRBD1|TRBJ2-1
TGTGCCAGCAGTCTAACCTCCGGGACAGGGAGATGGGAGCAGTTCTTC
CASSLTSGTGRWEQFF
>TRBV28|.|TRBJ2-1
TGTGCCAGCAGTACTAGCTGGAGGTATGAGCAGTTCTTC
CASSTSWRYEQFF
>TRBV19|TRBD1|TRBJ1-2
TGTGCCAGTAAGTCCACAGGGACAGACGGCTACACCTTC
CASKSTGTDGYTF
>TRBV6-5|.|TRBJ1-3
TGTGCCAGCACCTTAGGACTTTTGCCGGGAAACACCATATATTTT
CASTLGLLPGNTIYF
>TRBV19|TRBD2|TRBJ2-1
TGTGCCAGTAGTATAACTAGCGGGGCCTACAATGAGCAGTTCTTC
CASSITSGAYNEQFF
>TRBV7-2|.|TRBJ1-2
TGTGCCAGCAGCTTAGACCGCTCCTCGGGGGGGCGCTTCTATGGCTACACCTTC
CASSLDRSSGGRFYGYTF
>TRBV6-6|TRBD2|TRBJ2-1
TGTGCCAGCAGTTATTCCGGACTAGCGGGAGACCATGAGCAGTTCTTC
CASSYSGLAGDHEQFF
>TRBV19|.|TRBJ2-2
TGTGCCAGTAGGCAGGGTATGGGGACCGGGGAGCTGTTTTTT
CASRQGMGTGELFF
>TRBV19|.|TRBJ1-5
TGTGCCAGTAGTATAGATCTGCCAGGGGTCCAGCCCCAGCATTTT
CASSIDLPGVQPQHF
>TRBV7-3|TRBD2|TRBJ2-2
TGTGCCAGCAGCTTAAGAGGGAGGGCCGTCGGGGAGCTGTTTTTT
CASSLRGRAVGELFF
>TRBV11-1|.|TRBJ1-2
TGTGCCAGCAGCCCCCGCGCGGAGACCTATGGCTACACCTTC
CASSPRAETYGYTF
>TRBV19|.|TRBJ2-1
TGTGCCAGTAGTACGCGTTACAATGAGCAGTTCTTC
CASSTRYNEQFF
>TRBV19|.|TRBJ2-2
TGTGCCAGTAGCCCGGACAGTGGGCGCGCCGGGGAGCTGTTTTTT
CASSPDSGRAGELFF
>TRBV10-3|.|TRBJ1-5
TGTGCCATCAGTGAGTCGGGGGGGGAGACGCCCCAGCATTTT
CAISESGGETPQHF
>TRBV27|.|TRBJ2-7
TGTGCCAGCAGTTCAGGGGACGAGCAGTACTTC
CASSSGDEQYF
>TRBV29-1|.|TRBJ2-3
TGCAGCGTTGGCATAAAAGGGGATTCCACAGATACGCAGTATTTT
CSVGIKGDSTDTQYF